The 3 T cell receptor beta chains given below trace back to one sample, sequenced in a study of regulatory T cells in long-lasting Graves disease. Construction of the TCR beta libraries employed iRepertoire HTBI primers in conjunction with Arm-PCR of CDR3 regions. TCRdb re-called the multiplex PCR reads through MiXCR, storing one row per CDR3 protein. The sample carries about 620,000 distinct CDR3 sequences, 16% recorded once. Time point specified: newly diagnosed GD, antithyroid drugs for less than 3 months. PBMC-derived RNA was used for the TCR library. A further study also used this sample, focusing on T cells in Graves' hyperthyroidism and ophthalmopathy.

Specimen: peripheral blood mononuclear cells (PBMCs), collected at new diagnosis, from a patient treated with antithyroid drugs. Receptors were obtained from a woman aged 25-40 years with Graves disease.

This clonotype was counted a few times. The gene calls are TRBV5-1 and TRBJ2-1; 9 bases fit TRBD2. Looked up from germline, CDR1 is SGHRS and CDR2 is YFSETQ. The CDR3 extends over 16 amino acids. The trim removed 3 bases at V and 7 bases at J, leaving 11 bases unmatched. This CDR3 reads CASSYSSAGGLNEQFF. The CDR3, as DNA: TGCGCCAGCAGCTATAGTTCGGCGGGAGGGCTAAATGAGCAGTTCTTC.

This clonotype was found many times. The chain combines TRBV7-9 with TRBJ2-1, with a weak D call TRBD1 (6 bases). Trimming left V 1 base short and J 6 bases short, with 13 bases between. Germline CDR1 and CDR2: SEHNR and FQNEAQ (reference sequence). This CDR3 has 15 amino acids. CDR3 bases: TGTGCCAGCAGCTTAGAAGGGGGACGGTTCAATGAGCAGTTCTTC. Translation: CASSLEGGRFNEQFF.

This sequence joins TRBV6-2 or TRBV6-3 and TRBJ1-2, with D unresolved. Per germline, CDR1 MNHEY and CDR2 SVGEGT. V lost 6 bases and J lost 4, with 9 bases in between. The CDR3 extends over 12 amino acids. The CDR3 bases are TGTGCCAGCAGAGGCAGTTCCTATGGCTACACCTTC. Its protein is CASRGSSYGYTF.